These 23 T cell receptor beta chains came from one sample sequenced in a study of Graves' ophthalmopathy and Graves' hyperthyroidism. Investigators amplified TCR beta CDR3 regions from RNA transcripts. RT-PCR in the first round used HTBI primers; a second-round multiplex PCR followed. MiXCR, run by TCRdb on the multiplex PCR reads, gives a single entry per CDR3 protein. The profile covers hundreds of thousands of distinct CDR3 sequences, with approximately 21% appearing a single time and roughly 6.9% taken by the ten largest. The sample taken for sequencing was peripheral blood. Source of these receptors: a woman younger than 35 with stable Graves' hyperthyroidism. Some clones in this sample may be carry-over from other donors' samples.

DNA of the CDR3: TGTGCCAGCAGCAAGCAGGGGGCAGCAAACTATGGCTACACCTTC. This codes for CASSKQGAANYGYTF. The chain employs TRBV28 and TRBJ1-2; 8 bases line up with TRBD1. Germline V gene lookup returns CDR1 MDHEN and CDR2 SYDVKM. The CDR3 totals 15 residues. V shed 6 bases, J shed 2 bases, and the junction held 8 bases outside the gene matches.

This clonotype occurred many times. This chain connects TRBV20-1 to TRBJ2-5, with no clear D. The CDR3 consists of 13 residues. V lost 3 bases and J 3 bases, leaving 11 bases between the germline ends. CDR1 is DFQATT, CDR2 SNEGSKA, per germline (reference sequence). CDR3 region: CSASQFRKETQYF. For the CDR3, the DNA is TGCAGTGCTAGCCAGTTTCGAAAAGAGACCCAGTACTTC.

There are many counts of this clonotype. The CDR3 nucleotides read TGTGCCAGCACCCAGGGGGACAGCTCCTACGAGCAGTACTTC. It codes for CASTQGDSSYEQYF. V usage is TRBV9 and J usage is TRBJ2-7, with TRBD1 matching 7 bases. The CDR3 loop spans 14 amino acids. With V trimmed by 6 bases and J by 0 bases, 6 bases remained unmatched. Germline CDR1 is SGDLS and CDR2 is YYNGEE.

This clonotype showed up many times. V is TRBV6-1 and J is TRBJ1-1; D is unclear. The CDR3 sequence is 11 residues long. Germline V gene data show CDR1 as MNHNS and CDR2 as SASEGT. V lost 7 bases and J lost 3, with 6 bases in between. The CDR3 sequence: CASMRDTEAFF. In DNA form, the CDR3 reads TGTGCCAGCATGAGGGACACTGAAGCTTTCTTT.

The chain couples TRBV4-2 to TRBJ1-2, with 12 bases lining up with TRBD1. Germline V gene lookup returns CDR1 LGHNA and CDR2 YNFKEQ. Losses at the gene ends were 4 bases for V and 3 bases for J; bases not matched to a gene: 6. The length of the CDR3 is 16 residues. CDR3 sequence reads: CASSLQGQGADYGYTF. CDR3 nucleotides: TGTGCCAGCAGCCTGCAGGGACAGGGGGCGGACTATGGCTACACCTTC.

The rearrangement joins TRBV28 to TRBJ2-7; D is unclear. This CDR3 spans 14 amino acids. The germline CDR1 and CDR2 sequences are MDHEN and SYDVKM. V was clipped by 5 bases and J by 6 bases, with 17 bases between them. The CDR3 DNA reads TGTGCCAGCAGTGCCCCTTGGGCCAACACCGAGCAGTACTTC. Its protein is CASSAPWANTEQYF.

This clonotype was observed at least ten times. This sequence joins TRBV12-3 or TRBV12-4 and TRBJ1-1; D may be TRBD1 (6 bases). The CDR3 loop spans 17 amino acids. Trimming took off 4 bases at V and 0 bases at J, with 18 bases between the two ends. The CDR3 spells CASSSRRTATMNTEAFF. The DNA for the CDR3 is TGTGCCAGCAGTTCGAGGAGGACAGCGACCATGAACACTGAAGCTTTCTTT.

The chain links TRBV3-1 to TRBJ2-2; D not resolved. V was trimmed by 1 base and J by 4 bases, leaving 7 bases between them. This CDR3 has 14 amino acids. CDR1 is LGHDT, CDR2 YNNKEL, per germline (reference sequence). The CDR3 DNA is TGTGCCAGCAGCCAAGTACAAGTCACCGGGGAGCTGTTTTTT. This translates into CASSQVQVTGELFF.

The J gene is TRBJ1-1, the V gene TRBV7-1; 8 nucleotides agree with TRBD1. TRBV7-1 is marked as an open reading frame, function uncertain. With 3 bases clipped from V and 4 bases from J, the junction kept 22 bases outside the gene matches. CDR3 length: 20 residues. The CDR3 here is CASSSALTETRDRLVTEAFF. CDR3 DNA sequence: TGTGCCAGCAGCTCCGCACTCACCGAGACCCGGGACAGGTTGGTCACTGAAGCTTTCTTT.

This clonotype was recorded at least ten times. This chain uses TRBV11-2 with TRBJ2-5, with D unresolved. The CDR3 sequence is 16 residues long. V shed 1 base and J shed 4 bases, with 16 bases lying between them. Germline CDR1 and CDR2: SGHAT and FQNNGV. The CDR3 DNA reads TGTGCCAGCAGCTTAGTGCCGGGCGCGGTGGTAGAGACCCAGTACTTC. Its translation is CASSLVPGAVVETQYF.

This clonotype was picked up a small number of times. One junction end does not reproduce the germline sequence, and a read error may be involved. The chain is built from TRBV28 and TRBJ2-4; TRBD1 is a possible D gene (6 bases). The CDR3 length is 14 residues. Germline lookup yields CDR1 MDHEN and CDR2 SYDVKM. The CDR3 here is CASSLTGAKNIRYF. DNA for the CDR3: TGTGCCAGCAGTCTGACAGGAGCCAAAAACATTCGGTACTTC. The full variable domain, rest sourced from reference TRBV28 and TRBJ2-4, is DVKVTQSSRYLVKRTGEKVFLECVQDMDHENMFWYRQDPGLGLRLIYFSYDVKMKEKGDIPEGYSVSREKKERFSLILESASTNQTSMYLCASSLTGAKNIRYFGAGTRLSVL.

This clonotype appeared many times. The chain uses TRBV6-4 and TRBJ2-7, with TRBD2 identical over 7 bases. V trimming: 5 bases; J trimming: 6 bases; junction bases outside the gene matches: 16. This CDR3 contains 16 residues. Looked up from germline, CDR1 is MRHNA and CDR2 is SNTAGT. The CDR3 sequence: CASSRLAGEGGSEQYF. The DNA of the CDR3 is TGTGCCAGCAGTAGACTAGCCGGGGAGGGAGGTAGCGAGCAGTACTTC.

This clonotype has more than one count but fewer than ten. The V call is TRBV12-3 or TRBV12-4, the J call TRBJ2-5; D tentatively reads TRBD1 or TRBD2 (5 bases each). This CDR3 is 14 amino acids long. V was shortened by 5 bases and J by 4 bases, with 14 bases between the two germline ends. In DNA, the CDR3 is TGTGCCAGCAGTCAAAGACCGGGGCGAGAGACCCAGTACTTC. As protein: CASSQRPGRETQYF.

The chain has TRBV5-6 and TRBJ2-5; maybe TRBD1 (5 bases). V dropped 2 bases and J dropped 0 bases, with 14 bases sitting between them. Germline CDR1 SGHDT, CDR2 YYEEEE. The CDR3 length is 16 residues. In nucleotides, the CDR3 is TGTGCCAGCAGCTTATCCCCGACAGAAAACCAAGAGACCCAGTACTTC. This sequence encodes CASSLSPTENQETQYF.

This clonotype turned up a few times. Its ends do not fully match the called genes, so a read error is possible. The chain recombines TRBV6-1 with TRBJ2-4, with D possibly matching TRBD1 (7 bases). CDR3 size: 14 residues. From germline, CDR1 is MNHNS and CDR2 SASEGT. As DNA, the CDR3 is TGTGCCAGCAGGCCACAACAAGGAGGGGGCATTAAGTACTTC. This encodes CASRPQQGGGIKYF.

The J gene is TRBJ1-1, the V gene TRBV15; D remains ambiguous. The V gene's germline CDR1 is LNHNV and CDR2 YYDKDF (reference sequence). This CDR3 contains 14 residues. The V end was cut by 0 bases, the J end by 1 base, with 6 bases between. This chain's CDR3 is CATSRDPQNTEAFF. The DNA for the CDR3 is TGTGCCACCAGCAGAGATCCCCAGAACACTGAAGCTTTCTTT. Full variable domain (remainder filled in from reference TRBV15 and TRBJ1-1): DAMVIQNPRYQVTQFGKPVTLSCSQTLNHNVMYWYQQKSSQAPKLLFHYYDKDFNNEADTPDNFQSRRPNTSFCFLDIRSPGLGDTAMYLCATSRDPQNTEAFFGQGTRLTVV.

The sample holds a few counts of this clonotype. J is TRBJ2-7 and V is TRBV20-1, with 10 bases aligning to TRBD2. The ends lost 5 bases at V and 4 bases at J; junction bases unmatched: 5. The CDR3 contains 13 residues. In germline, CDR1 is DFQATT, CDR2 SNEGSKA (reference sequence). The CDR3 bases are TGCAGTGCTGGAGGGGGACTAGCGTACGAGCAGTACTTC. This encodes CSAGGGLAYEQYF.

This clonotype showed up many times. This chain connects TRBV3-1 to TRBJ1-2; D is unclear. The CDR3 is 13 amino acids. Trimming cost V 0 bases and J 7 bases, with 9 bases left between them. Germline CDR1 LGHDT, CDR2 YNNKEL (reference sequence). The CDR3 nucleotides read TGTGCCAGCAGCCAAGATGGACCAGCTGGCTACACCTTC. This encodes CASSQDGPAGYTF.

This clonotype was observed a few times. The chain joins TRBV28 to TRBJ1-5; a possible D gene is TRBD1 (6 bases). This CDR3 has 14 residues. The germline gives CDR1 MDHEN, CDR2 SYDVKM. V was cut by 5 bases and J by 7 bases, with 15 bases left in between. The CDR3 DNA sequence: TGTGCCAGCAGTACAGGGATAGCTAAGCAGCCCCAGCATTTT. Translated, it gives CASSTGIAKQPQHF.

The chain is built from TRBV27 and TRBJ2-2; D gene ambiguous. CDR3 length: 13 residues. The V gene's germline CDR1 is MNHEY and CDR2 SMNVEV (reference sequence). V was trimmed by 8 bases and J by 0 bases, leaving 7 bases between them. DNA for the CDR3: TGTGCCAGCGGATTAGCGAACACCGGGGAGCTGTTTTTT. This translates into CASGLANTGELFF.

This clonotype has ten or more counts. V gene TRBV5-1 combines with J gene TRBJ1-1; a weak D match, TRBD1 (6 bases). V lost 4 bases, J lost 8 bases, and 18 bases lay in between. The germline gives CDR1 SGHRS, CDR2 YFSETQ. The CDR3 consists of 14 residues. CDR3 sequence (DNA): TGCGCCAGCAGCCCTCGGGACACGGGGCGCGAAGCTTTCTTT. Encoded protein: CASSPRDTGREAFF.

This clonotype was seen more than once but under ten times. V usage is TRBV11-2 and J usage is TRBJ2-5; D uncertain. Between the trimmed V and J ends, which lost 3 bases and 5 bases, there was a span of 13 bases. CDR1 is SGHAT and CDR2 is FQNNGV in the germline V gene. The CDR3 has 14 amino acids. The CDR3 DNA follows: TGTGCCAGCAGCTTTCTCGGCATGCGGGAGACCCAGTACTTC. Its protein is CASSFLGMRETQYF.

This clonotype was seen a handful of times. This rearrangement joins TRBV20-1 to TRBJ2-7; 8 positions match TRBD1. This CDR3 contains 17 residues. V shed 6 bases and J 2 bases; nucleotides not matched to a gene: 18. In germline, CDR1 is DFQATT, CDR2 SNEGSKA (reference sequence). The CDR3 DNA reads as TGCAGTGCCGCGACAGGGGATCATTCCCTCTCTCCCTACGAGCAGTACTTC. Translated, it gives CSAATGDHSLSPYEQYF.